Below, 22 T cell receptor beta chains from the same sample are listed, as sequenced in a study of blood T cell repertoires in COVID-19. Some clones are missing from TCRdb's copy, which holds only in-frame ones; the method was immunoSEQ multiplex PCR. The data hold approximately 180,000 clones, with about 93% observed a single time. Sample: peripheral blood. These receptors all come from a man between 50 and 59 years old with acute or convalescent COVID-19.

This clone was counted only a few times. V and J are TRBV30 and TRBJ1-4, with D hard to call. The V gene lost 0 bases and the J gene lost 10 bases, with 15 bases spanning the gap. The CDR3 loop spans 14 amino acids. Germline CDR1 GTSNPN, CDR2 SVGIG (reference sequence). Here the CDR3 reads CAWSVGSSSGKLFF. The CDR3 region has the DNA TGTGCCTGGAGTGTCGGTAGCTCCTCCGGAAAACTGTTTTTT.

V usage is TRBV28 and J usage is TRBJ1-2; 9 bases are shared with TRBD1. V dropped 4 bases and J dropped 4; count of bases not matched to a gene: 4. Germline CDR1 is MDHEN and CDR2 is SYDVKM. This CDR3 has 14 residues. The CDR3 spells CASSSDRGPYGYTF. CDR3 DNA sequence: TGTGCCAGCAGTTCGGACAGGGGCCCCTATGGCTACACCTTC.

The chain is built from TRBV7-2 and TRBJ2-2; tentatively, D is TRBD2 (5 bases). Germline V CDR1 and CDR2: SGHTA, FQGNSA. Trimming removed 5 bases from V and 0 bases from J, with 7 bases in between. CDR3 length: 14 residues. DNA of the CDR3: TGTGCCAGCAGCCGGAGGACGAACACCGGGGAGCTGTTTTTT. Translated: CASSRRTNTGELFF.

The V call is TRBV2, the J call TRBJ2-7; 11 nucleotides agree with TRBD2. Germline loops: CDR1 SNHLY, CDR2 FYNNEI. V was pared by 5 bases and J by 5 bases, with 5 bases of the junction left unmatched. The CDR3 sequence is 14 residues long. The CDR3 region is CASSLTSGIHEQYF. The CDR3 DNA reads as TGTGCCAGCAGTTTGACTAGCGGGATCCACGAGCAGTACTTC.

The V gene is TRBV6-5, the J gene TRBJ2-1; D call uncertain. The germline V gene encodes CDR1 MNHEY and CDR2 SVGAGI. The CDR3 length is 13 residues. The germline V and J ends were trimmed by 6 bases and 8 bases, with 14 bases remaining between them. The CDR3: CASRRNRWDEQFF. CDR3 in DNA: TGTGCCAGCAGGCGGAATCGATGGGATGAGCAGTTCTTC.

The gene calls are TRBV9 and TRBJ2-5, with TRBD2 matching 11 bases. The V and J ends lost 4 bases and 1 base, in that order; junction bases with no gene match: 9. The germline V gene has CDR1 SGDLS and CDR2 YYNGEE. The CDR3 has 17 amino acids. CDR3 sequence: CASSPSGGTSGQETQYF. In DNA, the CDR3 is TGTGCCAGCAGCCCGAGTGGGGGGACTAGCGGCCAAGAGACCCAGTACTTC. The entire variable domain, with the rest obtained from reference TRBV9 and TRBJ2-5, is as follows: DSGVTQTPKHLITATGQRVTLRCSPRSGDLSVYWYQQSLDQGLQFLIQYYNGEERAKGNILERFSAQQFPDLHSELNLSSLELGDSALYFCASSPSGGTSGQETQYFGPGTRLLVL.

The chain has TRBV6-5 and TRBJ2-1, with 12 bases identical to TRBD2. V lost 6 bases and J lost 7; bases outside the gene matches: 4. The CDR3 length is 14 residues. Per germline, CDR1 MNHEY and CDR2 SVGAGI. The CDR3, as DNA: TGTGCCAGCAGCCTGACTAGCGGGAGAAATGAGCAGTTCTTC. It is translated as CASSLTSGRNEQFF.

The genes are TRBV25-1 and TRBJ2-7; 9 bases fit TRBD1. CDR1 MGHDK and CDR2 SYGVNS come from the germline V gene. This CDR3 spans 13 amino acids. V shed 8 bases and J 10 bases; nucleotides not matched to a gene: 12. The CDR3 reads CASSAPDRGSQYF. In DNA form, the CDR3 reads TGTGCCAGCTCCGCCCCGGACAGGGGATCTCAGTACTTC.

The chain is built from TRBV30 and TRBJ2-2; 10 positions agree with TRBD2. This CDR3 contains 16 residues. Germline V gene lookup returns CDR1 GTSNPN and CDR2 SVGIG (reference sequence). V shed 1 base, J shed 5 bases, and the junction held 7 bases outside the gene matches. CDR3 in amino acids: CAWSGLAGASTGELFF. The CDR3 region has the DNA TGTGCCTGGAGTGGTCTAGCGGGAGCCTCAACCGGGGAGCTGTTTTTT.

The chain employs TRBV4-2 and TRBJ2-7; D call uncertain. The length of the CDR3 is 15 residues. In germline, CDR1 is LGHNA, CDR2 YNFKEQ. V lost 1 base and J 0 bases, leaving 10 bases between the germline ends. CDR3 DNA sequence: TGTGCCAGCAGCCAAGGACCATCTAGCTCCTACGAGCAGTACTTC. Residues: CASSQGPSSSYEQYF.

Of note for this clone: The same CDR3 can be traced to other DNA sequences in this sample. The chain recombines TRBV5-1 with TRBJ2-1; TRBD2 matches 7 bases. This CDR3 has 15 residues. The J segment lost 0 bases and the V segment lost 0 bases, leaving 0 bases of the junction unmatched. The germline V gene encodes CDR1 SGHRS and CDR2 YFSETQ. CDR3 nucleotides: TGCGCCAGCAGCTTGGGCGGGAGCTCCTACAATGAGCAGTTCTTC. This encodes CASSLGGSSYNEQFF.

The chain recombines TRBV28 with TRBJ2-6, with D tentatively TRBD1 (6 bases). V lost 1 base and J 0 bases, leaving 13 bases between the germline ends. Per germline, CDR1 MDHEN and CDR2 SYDVKM. The CDR3 has 18 amino acids. The CDR3 protein is CASSLFGTKNSGANVLTF. DNA of the CDR3: TGTGCCAGCAGTTTATTTGGGACAAAAAACTCTGGGGCCAACGTCCTGACTTTC.

The chain joins TRBV9 to TRBJ2-3, with no clear D. This CDR3 has 13 residues. V shed 3 bases and J shed 6 bases, with 11 bases lying between them. Germline CDR1 reads SGDLS; CDR2 reads YYNGEE. This CDR3 reads CASSAEQSDTQYF. Here the CDR3 DNA reads TGTGCCAGCAGCGCAGAACAATCGGATACGCAGTATTTT.

The chain recombines TRBV24-1 with TRBJ2-5; tentatively, D is TRBD1 (5 bases). Germline loops: CDR1 KGHDR, CDR2 SFDVKD. The CDR3 extends over 14 amino acids. Trimming left V 3 bases short and J 2 bases short, with 9 bases between. CDR3 nucleotides: TGTGCCACCAGTGATCTCCAGGGACAAGAGACCCAGTACTTC. Residues: CATSDLQGQETQYF.

The V gene is TRBV5-1, the J gene TRBJ2-2; a weak D match, TRBD2 (6 bases). V was cut by 6 bases and J by 7 bases, with 16 bases left in between. The V gene's germline CDR1 is SGHRS and CDR2 YFSETQ. The length of the CDR3 is 14 residues. The CDR3 nucleotides are TGCGCCAGCACCCCAGGAGGGGCCGGCGGGGAGCTGTTTTTT. Translation: CASTPGGAGGELFF.

The V gene is TRBV10-3, the J gene TRBJ1-2; 9 positions agree with TRBD1. This CDR3 has 15 amino acids. Germline CDR1 reads ENHRY; CDR2 reads SYGVKD. Unmatched junction bases numbered 11, after V lost 7 bases and J lost 5 bases. CDR3 sequence (DNA): TGTGCCATCACACTGAACAGGGGGCTAGGGTATGGCTACACCTTC. Translated: CAITLNRGLGYGYTF.

This clone was seen a handful of times. The CDR3: CASSSRANTEAFF. In DNA form, the CDR3 reads TGTGCCAGCAGCTCCAGGGCGAACACTGAAGCTTTCTTT. The V call is TRBV7-3, the J call TRBJ1-1, with D possibly TRBD1 on 5 matching bases. This CDR3 is 13 amino acids long. Deletions cut 4 bases from V and 1 base from J, with 7 bases between. Germline CDR1 is SGHTA and CDR2 is FQGTGA.

J is TRBJ1-2 and V is TRBV28; 7 nucleotides line up with TRBD1. Germline V gene data show CDR1 as MDHEN and CDR2 as SYDVKM. There are 14 residues in the CDR3. V shed 2 bases, J shed 3 bases, and the junction held 3 bases outside the gene matches. The chain's CDR3 is CASSLRGPYYGYTF. The CDR3 nucleotides read TGTGCCAGCAGTTTAAGGGGGCCGTACTATGGCTACACCTTC.

The chain has TRBV18 and TRBJ1-6; D ambiguous. The CDR3 is 16 residues long. Trimming cost V 4 bases and J 9 bases, with 19 bases left between them. Germline V gives CDR1 KGHSH, CDR2 LQKENI. Here the CDR3 DNA reads TGTGCCAGCTCACTTACTCGTCTGGGAGGAGGTTCACCCCTCCACTTT. Protein sequence: CASSLTRLGGGSPLHF.

CDR3 nucleotides: TGTGCCAGCAGCTTAATTCGAGGGCAGAAAAATCAGCCCCAGCATTTT. It yields the protein CASSLIRGQKNQPQHF. The chain is built from TRBV7-8 and TRBJ1-5; D is ambiguous. The CDR3 length is 16 residues. Germline CDR1 is SGHVS and CDR2 is FQNEAQ. Trimming shortened V by 2 bases and J by 4 bases, and 15 bases separated the two germline ends. Full variable domain (rest looked up from reference TRBV7-8 and TRBJ1-5): GAGVSQSPRYKVAKRGQDVALRCDPISGHVSLFWYQQALGQGPEFLTYFQNEAQLDKSGLPSDRFFAERPEGSVSTLKIQRTQQEDSAVYLCASSLIRGQKNQPQHFGDGTRLSIL.

The chain has TRBV4-3 and TRBJ2-6, with D unclear. Germline CDR1 is LGHNA and CDR2 is YSLEER. V was clipped by 5 bases and J by 2 bases, with 10 bases between them. CDR3 length equals 15 residues. The CDR3 loop reads CASSSRFAGANVLTF. The CDR3 nucleotides are TGCGCCAGCAGCTCACGGTTCGCTGGGGCCAACGTCCTGACTTTC.

This chain uses TRBV7-8 with TRBJ1-1; no definite D call. The CDR3 sequence is 13 residues long. Deletions cut 8 bases from V and 1 base from J, with 11 bases between. CDR1 and CDR2 from the germline V gene are SGHVS and FQNEAQ. The CDR3 loop is CASVFGRNTEAFF. The CDR3 nucleotides read TGTGCCAGCGTATTCGGGAGGAACACTGAAGCTTTCTTT. Full variable domain (remainder filled in from reference TRBV7-8 and TRBJ1-1): GAGVSQSPRYKVAKRGQDVALRCDPISGHVSLFWYQQALGQGPEFLTYFQNEAQLDKSGLPSDRFFAERPEGSVSTLKIQRTQQEDSAVYLCASVFGRNTEAFFGQGTRLTVV.